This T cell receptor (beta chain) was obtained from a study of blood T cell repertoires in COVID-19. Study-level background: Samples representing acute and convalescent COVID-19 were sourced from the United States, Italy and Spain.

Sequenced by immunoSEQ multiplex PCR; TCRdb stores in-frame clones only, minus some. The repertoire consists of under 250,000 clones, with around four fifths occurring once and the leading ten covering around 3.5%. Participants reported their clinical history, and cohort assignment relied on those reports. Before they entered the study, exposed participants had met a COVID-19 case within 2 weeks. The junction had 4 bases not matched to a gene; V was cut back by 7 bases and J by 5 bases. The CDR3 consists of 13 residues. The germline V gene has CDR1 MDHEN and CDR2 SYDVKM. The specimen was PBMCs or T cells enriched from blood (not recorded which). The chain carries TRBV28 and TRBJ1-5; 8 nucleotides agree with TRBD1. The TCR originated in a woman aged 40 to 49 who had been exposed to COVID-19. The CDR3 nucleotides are TGTGCCAGCACCAGACAGGGGCATCAGCCCCAGCATTTT. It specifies CASTRQGHQPQHF.